Reported below is one T cell receptor (beta chain). No antigen is known for it. This entry belongs to a study of T-cell memory formation after mild COVID-19. Researchers used 5'RACE with constant-segment primers to make TCR alpha and TCR beta cDNA libraries that carry sample barcodes and UMIs. One entry per CDR3 protein results from TCRdb running MiXCR on the 5' RACE reads. The sample has about 360,000 distinct CDR3 sequences, 13% to 15% seen once. Study conclusions and caveats: Clones contracting over day 15 to 85 were CD4/CD8 balanced, with later expanders leaning CD4+. Memory cells collected pre-infection included some clones that later responded, suggesting cross-reactive memory joined. CD4+ contracting clones lay mainly in CM and EM, CD8+ ones in EMRA.

The sequencing sample was made of PBMCs or a T cell subset sorted from them (not recorded which). The clonotype comes from a man aged 18 to 30 who had mild COVID-19 (a few samples of this study predate the infection). Cell type and time point are not known.

The CDR3 region is CASSVYQGRANYGYTF. The CDR3 DNA reads as TGTGCCAGCAGTGTCTACCAGGGTAGGGCTAACTATGGCTACACCTTC. The rearrangement joins TRBV6-6 to TRBJ1-2, with D possibly being TRBD1 (5 bases). Trimming left V 5 bases short and J 0 bases short, with 16 bases between. The CDR3 is made up of 16 amino acids. Germline CDR1 and CDR2: MNHNY and SVGAGI (reference sequence).